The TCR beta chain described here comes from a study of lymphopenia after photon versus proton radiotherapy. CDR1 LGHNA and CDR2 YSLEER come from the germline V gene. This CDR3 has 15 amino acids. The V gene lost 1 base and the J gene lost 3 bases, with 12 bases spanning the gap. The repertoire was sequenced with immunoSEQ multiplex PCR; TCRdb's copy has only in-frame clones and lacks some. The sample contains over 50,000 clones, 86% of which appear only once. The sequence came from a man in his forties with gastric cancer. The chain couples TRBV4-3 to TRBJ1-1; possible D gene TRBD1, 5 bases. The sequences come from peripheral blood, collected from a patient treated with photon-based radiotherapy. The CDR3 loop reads CASSQGSPGDTEAFF. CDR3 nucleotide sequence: TGCGCCAGCAGCCAAGGGTCCCCGGGGGACACTGAAGCTTTCTTT.